The clone carrying this TCR beta chain was seen only a few times. Its specificity is unknown. CD4+ naive, central memory, regulatory and stem cell-like memory subsets were isolated by sorting on CD45RO/CCR7/CD25/CD127/CD95/CD27. The purity of all sorted populations exceeded 95%. The data are from a study of beta chain features in type 1 diabetes. Isolated RNA was reverse transcribed in full, so expressed TCRB transcripts were sequenced. The study sequenced naive, central memory and regulatory T cell samples to an average of about 3.57 million reads. Clones were read by immunoSEQ multiplex PCR, and TCRdb kept only the in-frame ones, dropping some. The sample consists of hundreds of thousands of clones, around 15% of them appearing once. The study's findings and limits: HLA influence on TCRB rearrangement stayed unresolved here.

CDR3 length equals 13 residues. Per germline, CDR1 SGHVS and CDR2 FQNEAQ. Trimming left V 5 bases short and J 2 bases short, with 7 bases between. This sequence was found in a man between 25 and 39 years old in good health. The sample consisted of central memory CD4+ T cells from blood. V gene TRBV7-8 combines with J gene TRBJ1-5, with D unresolved. CDR3 amino acids: CASSPQGNQPQHF. The CDR3 region has the DNA TGTGCCAGCAGCCCCCAAGGCAATCAGCCCCAGCATTTT.